This is a list of T cell receptor beta chains from one sample in a study of spatial heterogeneity in lung cancer. TCRdb re-analysed the 5' RACE reads in MiXCR, keeping a single row per CDR3 protein. The sample has approximately 47,000 distinct CDR3 sequences, 6% to 9.5% seen once; the top ten hold 10% to 15%. Here the sequenced sample was PBMCs, taken at surgery. These receptors originate from a female donor with early-stage non-small cell lung cancer. CDR3s include the opening cysteine and the closing phenylalanine or tryptophan. A D gene is named only where the DNA matches it firmly. A clone size is listed for some rows: how often the clone was seen (once, few, many), or a class if it is expanded.

size: .
J: TRBJ2-1
V: TRBV5-4
D: .
length: 14
DNA: TGTGCCAGCAGCTTGTCTGGAATAAACAATGAGCAGTTCTTC
CDR3: CASSLSGINNEQFF

size: few
J: TRBJ2-7
V: TRBV20-1
D: TRBD2
length: 15
DNA: TGCAGTGCTGTCTTGGGACTACCCAGTGCGTACGAGCAGTACTTC
CDR3: CSAVLGLPSAYEQYF

size: many
J: TRBJ1-4
V: TRBV28
D: .
length: 14
DNA: TGTGCCAGCAGTTCATTCGGGCCTAATGAAAAACTGTTTTTT
CDR3: CASSSFGPNEKLFF

size: many
J: TRBJ1-2
V: TRBV9
D: .
length: 13
DNA: TGTGCCAGCACCGACTCTGATAACTATGGCTACACCTTC
CDR3: CASTDSDNYGYTF

size: .
J: TRBJ1-2
V: TRBV20-1
D: .
length: 15
DNA: TGCAGTGCTAGTAACCCTGAAACAAGGGACTATGGCTACACCTTC
CDR3: CSASNPETRDYGYTF

size: many
J: TRBJ2-1
V: TRBV19
D: .
length: 14
DNA: TGTGCCAGTAGTCGGGCGCTTATCTACAATGAGCAGTTCTTC
CDR3: CASSRALIYNEQFF

size: many
J: TRBJ2-7
V: TRBV14
D: .
length: 12
DNA: TGTGCCAGCAGCCAAGATAGCCGCGAGCAGTACTTC
CDR3: CASSQDSREQYF

size: many
J: TRBJ2-7
V: TRBV7-6
D: .
length: 13
DNA: TGTGCCAGCAGCTTAGACGGAAACTACGAGCAGTACTTC
CDR3: CASSLDGNYEQYF

size: many
J: TRBJ2-1
V: TRBV20-1
D: TRBD1
length: 16
DNA: TGCAGTGCTAGAGTACCGGGGGACAGGGCCTACAATGAGCAGTTCTTC
CDR3: CSARVPGDRAYNEQFF

size: .
J: TRBJ2-5
V: TRBV6-5
D: .
length: 12
DNA: TGTGCCAGCAGTTACTCGTCGGGGACCCAGTACTTC
CDR3: CASSYSSGTQYF

size: .
J: TRBJ2-2
V: TRBV7-2
D: TRBD1
length: 15
DNA: TGTGCCAGCAGCACCAGACAGGGTCGGACCGGGGAGCTGTTTTTT
CDR3: CASSTRQGRTGELFF

size: many
J: TRBJ1-2
V: TRBV30
D: .
length: 13
DNA: TGTGCCTGGAGTCCGTCTGGCAACTATGGCTACACCTTC
CDR3: CAWSPSGNYGYTF

size: many
J: TRBJ2-1
V: TRBV5-6
D: TRBD1
length: 16
DNA: TGTGCCAGCAGCTTACCCCCTTGGGACAGGGACAATGAGCAGTTCTTC
CDR3: CASSLPPWDRDNEQFF

size: many
J: TRBJ2-3
V: TRBV29-1
D: TRBD1
length: 13
DNA: TGCAGCGTTGTGGGACAGGACACAGATACGCAGTATTTT
CDR3: CSVVGQDTDTQYF

size: .
J: TRBJ1-1
V: TRBV4-3
D: .
length: 14
DNA: TGCGCCAGCAGCCAAGATGGGGGTATTACTGAAGCTTTCTTT
CDR3: CASSQDGGITEAFF

size: .
J: TRBJ2-2
V: TRBV12-3/TRBV12-4
D: TRBD2
length: 14
DNA: TGTGCCAGCAATGCGGGACTAGCGACCGGGGAGCCGTTTTTT
CDR3: CASNAGLATGEPFF

size: few
J: TRBJ2-2
V: TRBV19
D: .
length: 13
DNA: TGTGCCAGTAGTTCGTCGAACACCGGGGAGCTGTTTTTT
CDR3: CASSSSNTGELFF

size: many
J: TRBJ2-7
V: TRBV4-1
D: .
length: 14
DNA: TGCGCCAGCAGCCAAGTGAACTCCGTGGACGAGCAGTACTTC
CDR3: CASSQVNSVDEQYF

size: few
J: TRBJ2-3
V: TRBV2
D: .
length: 17
DNA: TGTGCCAGCAGTGAACTGAGGGGCATATTCCAAGGAGATACGCAGTATTTT
CDR3: CASSELRGIFQGDTQYF

size: many
J: TRBJ2-3
V: TRBV6-2/TRBV6-3
D: TRBD2
length: 16
DNA: TGTGCCAGCAGTTACAACAGCGGGGGGGCCGCAGATACGCAGTATTTT
CDR3: CASSYNSGGAADTQYF

size: few
J: TRBJ2-2
V: TRBV7-9
D: TRBD2
length: 16
DNA: TGTGCCAGCAGCCCGGATAGCGGGGGGTTCACCGGGGAGCTGTTTTTT
CDR3: CASSPDSGGFTGELFF

size: .
J: TRBJ2-1
V: TRBV4-3
D: TRBD2
length: 17
DNA: TGCGCCAGCAGCCAAGATCGGGATAGCGGGGGGTACAATGAGCAGTTCTTC
CDR3: CASSQDRDSGGYNEQFF

size: .
J: TRBJ2-1
V: TRBV28
D: .
length: 11
DNA: TGTGCCAGCAGACGTGACGCTGAGCAGTTCTTC
CDR3: CASRRDAEQFF

size: .
J: TRBJ2-2
V: TRBV14
D: TRBD1
length: 15
DNA: TGTGCCAGCAGCCCGGGACAGGGGAACACCGGGGAGCTGTTTTTT
CDR3: CASSPGQGNTGELFF

size: few
J: TRBJ2-5
V: TRBV11-2
D: .
length: 13
DNA: TGTGCCAGCTTCTCATCCGCCTCGGAGACCCAGTACTTC
CDR3: CASFSSASETQYF

size: many
J: TRBJ1-6
V: TRBV27
D: TRBD1
length: 17
DNA: TGTGCCAGCAGCTTGGTATTACGCGGACAGGATTCTTCACCCCTCCACTTT
CDR3: CASSLVLRGQDSSPLHF

size: large
J: TRBJ2-3
V: TRBV9
D: .
length: 14
DNA: TGTGCCAGCACGCTCCGGTCGGGCGCAGATACGCAGTATTTT
CDR3: CASTLRSGADTQYF

size: .
J: TRBJ2-5
V: TRBV28
D: .
length: 15
DNA: TGTGCCAGCAGTGCCTCCCCGGGACCACAAGAGACCCAGTACTTC
CDR3: CASSASPGPQETQYF